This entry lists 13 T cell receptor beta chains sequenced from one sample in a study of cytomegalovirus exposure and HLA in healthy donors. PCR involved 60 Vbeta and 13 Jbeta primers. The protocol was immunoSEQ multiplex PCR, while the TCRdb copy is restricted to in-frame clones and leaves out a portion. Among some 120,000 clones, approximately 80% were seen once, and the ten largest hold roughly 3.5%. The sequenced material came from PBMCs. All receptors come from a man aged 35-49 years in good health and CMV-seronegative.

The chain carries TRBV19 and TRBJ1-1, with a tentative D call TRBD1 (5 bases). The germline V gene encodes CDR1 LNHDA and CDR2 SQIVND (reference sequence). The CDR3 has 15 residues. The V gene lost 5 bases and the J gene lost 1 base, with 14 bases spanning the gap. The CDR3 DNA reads TGTGCCAGTAGTCCAGCGGGGCCCCGGAACACTGAAGCTTTCTTT. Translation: CASSPAGPRNTEAFF.

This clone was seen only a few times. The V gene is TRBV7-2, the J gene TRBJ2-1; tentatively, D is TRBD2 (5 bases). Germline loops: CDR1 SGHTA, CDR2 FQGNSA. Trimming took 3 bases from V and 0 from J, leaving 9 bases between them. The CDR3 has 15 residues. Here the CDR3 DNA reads TGTGCCAGCAGCTTGGAGGTTAACTCCTACAATGAGCAGTTCTTC. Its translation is CASSLEVNSYNEQFF.

This chain's CDR3 is CASSFSLFYEQYF. The CDR3 DNA is TGTGCCAGTAGTTTCTCCCTATTTTACGAGCAGTACTTC. The chain combines TRBV19 with TRBJ2-7, with D unresolved. The CDR3 totals 13 residues. Trimming left V 5 bases short and J 4 bases short, with 12 bases between. The germline gives CDR1 LNHDA, CDR2 SQIVND (reference sequence). Filled out from reference TRBV19 and TRBJ2-7, the complete variable domain reads DGGITQSPKYLFRKEGQNVTLSCEQNLNHDAMYWYRQDPGQGLRLIYYSQIVNDFQKGDIAEGYSVSREKKESFPLTVTSAQKNPTAFYLCASSFSLFYEQYFGPGTRLTVT.

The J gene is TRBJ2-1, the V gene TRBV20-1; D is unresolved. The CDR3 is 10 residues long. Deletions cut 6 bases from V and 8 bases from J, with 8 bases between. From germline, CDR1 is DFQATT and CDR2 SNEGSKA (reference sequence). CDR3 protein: CSALRDEQFF. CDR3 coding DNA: TGCAGTGCCCTACGGGATGAGCAGTTCTTC.

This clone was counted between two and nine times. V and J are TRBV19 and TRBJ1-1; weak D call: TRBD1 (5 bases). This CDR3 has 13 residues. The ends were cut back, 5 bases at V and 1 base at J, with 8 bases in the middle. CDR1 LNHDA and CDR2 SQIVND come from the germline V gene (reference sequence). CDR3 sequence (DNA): TGTGCCAGTAGTCAAGACAGGAACACTGAAGCTTTCTTT. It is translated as CASSQDRNTEAFF.

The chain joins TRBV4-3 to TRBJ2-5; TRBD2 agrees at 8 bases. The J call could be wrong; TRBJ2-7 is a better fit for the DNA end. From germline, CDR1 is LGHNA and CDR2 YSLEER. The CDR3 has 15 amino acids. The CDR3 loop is CASSQVGGREVEQYF. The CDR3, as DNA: TGCGCCAGCAGCCAAGTGGGAGGGCGGGAGGTCGAGCAGTACTTC.

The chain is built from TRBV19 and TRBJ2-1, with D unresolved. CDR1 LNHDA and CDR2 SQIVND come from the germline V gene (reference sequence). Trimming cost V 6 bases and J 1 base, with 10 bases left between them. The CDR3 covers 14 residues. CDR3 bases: TGTGCCAGTAGGTATAGTGGTTCCTACAATGAGCAGTTCTTC. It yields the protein CASRYSGSYNEQFF.

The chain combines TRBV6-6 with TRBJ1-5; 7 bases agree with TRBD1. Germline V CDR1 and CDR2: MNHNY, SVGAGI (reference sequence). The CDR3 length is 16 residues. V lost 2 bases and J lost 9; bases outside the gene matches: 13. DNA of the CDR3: TGTGCCAGCAGTTACAAAACAGGGGCCCACTCGCCGCCCCAGCATTTT. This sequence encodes CASSYKTGAHSPPQHF.

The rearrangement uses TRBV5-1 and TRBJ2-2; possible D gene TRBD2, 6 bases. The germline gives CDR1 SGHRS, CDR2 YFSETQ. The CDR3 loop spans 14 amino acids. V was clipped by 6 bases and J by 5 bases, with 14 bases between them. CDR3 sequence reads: CASKEAGFTGELFF. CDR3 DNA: TGCGCCAGCAAGGAGGCGGGGTTTACCGGGGAGCTGTTTTTT.

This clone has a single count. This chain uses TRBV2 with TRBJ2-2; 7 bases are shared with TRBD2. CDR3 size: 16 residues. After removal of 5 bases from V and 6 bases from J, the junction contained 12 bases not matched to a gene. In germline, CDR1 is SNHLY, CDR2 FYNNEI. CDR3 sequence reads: CASSQTGRGGAGELFF. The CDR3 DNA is TGTGCCAGCAGTCAGACGGGGCGGGGAGGGGCCGGGGAGCTGTTTTTT. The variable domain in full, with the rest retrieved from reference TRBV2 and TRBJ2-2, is EPEVTQTPSHQVTQMGQEVILRCVPISNHLYFYWYRQILGQKVEFLVSFYNNEISEKSEIFDDQFSVERPDGSNFTLKIRSTKLEDSAMYFCASSQTGRGGAGELFFGEGSRLTVL.

The CDR3 region has the DNA TGTGCCAGCAGCTTAAACGTAGCGAGCACTGAAGCTTTCTTT. Protein sequence: CASSLNVASTEAFF. The gene calls are TRBV7-3 and TRBJ1-1; D uncertain. The CDR3 loop spans 14 amino acids. V lost 1 base to trimming and J lost 4 bases, with 10 bases between them. Germline values: CDR1 SGHTA, CDR2 FQGTGA.

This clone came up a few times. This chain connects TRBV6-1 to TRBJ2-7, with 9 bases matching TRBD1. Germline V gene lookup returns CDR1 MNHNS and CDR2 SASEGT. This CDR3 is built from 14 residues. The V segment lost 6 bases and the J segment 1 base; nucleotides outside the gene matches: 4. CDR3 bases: TGTGCCAGCAGGGAACAGGGGGCTTCCTACGAGCAGTACTTC. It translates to CASREQGASYEQYF.

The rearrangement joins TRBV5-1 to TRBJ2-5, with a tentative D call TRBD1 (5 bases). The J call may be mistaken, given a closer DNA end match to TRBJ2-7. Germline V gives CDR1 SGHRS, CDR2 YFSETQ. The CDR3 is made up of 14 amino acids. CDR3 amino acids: CASSFRLGPYEQYF. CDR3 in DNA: TGCGCCAGCAGCTTCAGACTGGGGCCCTACGAGCAGTACTTC.